A single T cell receptor (beta chain) is shown here with its context. The CDR3 is 14 amino acids. Germline assignment: CDR1 SGHRS and CDR2 YFSETQ. The sample belongs to a study of blood T cells in healthy people across ages. The second PCR ran roughly 6 to 12 cycles with a sample-barcoded 5' primer and J-beta primers. Using its own MiXCR run on the 5' RACE reads, TCRdb lists one record per CDR3 protein. The sample lists hundreds of thousands of distinct CDR3 sequences; roughly three fifths were seen once. This sequence originates from a man aged 55 to 69 in good health. The source material was blood. V gene TRBV5-1 combines with J gene TRBJ2-7, with 7 bases matching TRBD2. The J call may be in error: the DNA end matches TRBJ2-5 better. The CDR3 spells CASSAGLTMQTQYF. DNA of the CDR3: TGCGCCAGCAGCGCGGGACTAACTATGCAGACCCAGTACTTC.